This T cell receptor beta chain derives from a study of early T cells in non-severe SARS-CoV-2 infection. Study-wide background: RNA in bulk from unsorted whole blood was sequenced, and chains were unpaired. General observations from the study: Anti-spike CD8 specificities were favored by VDJdb matching, whose results missed private and CD4 specificities.

This clonotype was recorded many times. The antigen remains unidentified. Attachment of unique molecular identifiers was made to individual cDNA molecules. TCRdb re-called the 5' RACE reads with MiXCR, one entry per CDR3 protein. The sample has fewer than 85,000 distinct CDR3 sequences; 12% are singletons. The V segment lost 3 bases and the J segment 4 bases; nucleotides outside the gene matches: 5. The CDR3 covers 14 residues. Sequencing used whole blood. V gene TRBV12-3 or TRBV12-4 combines with J gene TRBJ2-7, with 8 bases fitting TRBD1. This receptor was taken from an adult who was a healthcare worker with PCR-confirmed SARS-CoV-2 infection or an uninfected control (not recorded which). The CDR3 protein is CASSLLQGGYEQYF. CDR3 sequence (DNA): TGTGCCAGCAGTTTGTTACAGGGGGGTTACGAGCAGTACTTC.